This T cell receptor (beta chain) was sequenced for a study of blood T cells in healthy people across ages. A second PCR of 7 to 11 cycles used a sample-barcoded 5' primer and a J-beta primer mix. TCRdb re-called the 5' RACE reads with MiXCR, one entry per CDR3 protein. The data show about 730,000 distinct CDR3 sequences, with 35% to 45% seen just once and under 25% held by the top ten. Total RNA was isolated from each sample in quantities of at least 5 micrograms. Study-level findings and limits: Strongly correlated with naive T cell percentage was TCR beta diversity.

In this sample, this clonotype turned up a few times. No antigen is known for it. Sequencing was carried out using blood. The sequence came from an older woman in good health.

The CDR3, as DNA: TGTGCCAGCAGCTTAGCGACAGGCCGGGGGGATGAGCAGTTCTTC. This sequence encodes CASSLATGRGDEQFF. The V and J genes are TRBV7-2 and TRBJ2-1; possibly TRBD2 for D (7 bases). This CDR3 spans 15 amino acids. Germline-derived CDR1 and CDR2 are SGHTA and FQGNSA. Trimming left V 0 bases short and J 8 bases short, with 14 bases between.